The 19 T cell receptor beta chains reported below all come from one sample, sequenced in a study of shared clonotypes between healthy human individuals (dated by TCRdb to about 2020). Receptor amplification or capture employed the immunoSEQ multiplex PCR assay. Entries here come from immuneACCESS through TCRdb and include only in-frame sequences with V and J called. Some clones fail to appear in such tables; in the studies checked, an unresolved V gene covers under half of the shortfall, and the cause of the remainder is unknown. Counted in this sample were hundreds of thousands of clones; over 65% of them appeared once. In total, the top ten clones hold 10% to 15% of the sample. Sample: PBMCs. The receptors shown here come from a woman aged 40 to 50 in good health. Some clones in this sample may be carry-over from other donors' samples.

In DNA, the CDR3 is TGTGCCAGCAGTTTATGGGCCGGGTACAATGAGCAGTTCTTC. It translates to CASSLWAGYNEQFF. The chain has TRBV27 and TRBJ2-1; D remains ambiguous. In germline, CDR1 is MNHEY, CDR2 SMNVEV (reference sequence). The CDR3 length is 14 residues. V was shortened by 1 base and J by 4 bases, with 8 bases between the two germline ends.

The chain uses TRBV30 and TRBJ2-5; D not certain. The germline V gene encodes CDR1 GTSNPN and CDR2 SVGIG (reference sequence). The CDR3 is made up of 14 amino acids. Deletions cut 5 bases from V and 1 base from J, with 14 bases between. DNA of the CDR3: TGTGCCTGGGGATCAGAGACCATCCAAGAGACCCAGTACTTC. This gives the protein CAWGSETIQETQYF. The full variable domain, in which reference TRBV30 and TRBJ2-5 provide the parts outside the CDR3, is SQTIHQWPATLVQPVGSPLSLECTVEGTSNPNLYWYRQAAGRGLQLLFYSVGIGQISSEVPQNLSASRPQDRQFILSSKKLLLSDSGFYLCAWGSETIQETQYFGPGTRLLVL.

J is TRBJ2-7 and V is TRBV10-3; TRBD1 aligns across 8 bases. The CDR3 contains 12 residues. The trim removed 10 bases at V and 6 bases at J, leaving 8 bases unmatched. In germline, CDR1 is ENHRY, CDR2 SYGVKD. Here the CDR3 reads CATRTGNTEQYF. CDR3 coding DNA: TGTGCCACCCGGACAGGGAACACCGAGCAGTACTTC.

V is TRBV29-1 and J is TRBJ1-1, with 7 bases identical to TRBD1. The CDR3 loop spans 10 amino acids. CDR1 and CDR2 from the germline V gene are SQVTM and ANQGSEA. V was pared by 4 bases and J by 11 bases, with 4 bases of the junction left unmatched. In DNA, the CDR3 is TGCAGCGTTGGACAGGACAGGGCTTTCTTT. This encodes CSVGQDRAFF. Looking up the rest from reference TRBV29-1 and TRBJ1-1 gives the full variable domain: SAVISQKPSRDICQRGTSLTIQCQVDSQVTMMFWYRQQPGQSLTLIATANQGSEATYESGFVIDKFPISRPNLTFSTLTVSNMSPEDSSIYLCSVGQDRAFFGQGTRLTVV.

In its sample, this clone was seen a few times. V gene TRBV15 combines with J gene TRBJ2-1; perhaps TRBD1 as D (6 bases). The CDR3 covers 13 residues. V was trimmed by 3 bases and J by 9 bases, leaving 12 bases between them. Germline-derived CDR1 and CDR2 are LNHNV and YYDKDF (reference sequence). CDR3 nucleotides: TGTGCCACCAGCAGGGTACAGGGAACTGAGCAGTTCTTC. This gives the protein CATSRVQGTEQFF.

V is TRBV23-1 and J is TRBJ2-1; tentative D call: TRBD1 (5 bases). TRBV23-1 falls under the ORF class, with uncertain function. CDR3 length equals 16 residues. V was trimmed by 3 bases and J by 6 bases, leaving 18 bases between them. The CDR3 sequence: CASSHERQGNSNEQFF. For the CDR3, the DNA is TGCGCCAGCAGTCACGAACGGCAGGGTAATTCCAATGAGCAGTTCTTC.

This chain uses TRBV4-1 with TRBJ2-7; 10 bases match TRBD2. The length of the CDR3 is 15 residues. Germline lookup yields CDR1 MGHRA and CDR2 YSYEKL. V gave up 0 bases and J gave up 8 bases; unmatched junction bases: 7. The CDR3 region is CASSQDGLAGDKQYF. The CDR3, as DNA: TGCGCCAGCAGCCAAGATGGGCTAGCGGGAGACAAGCAGTACTTC.

The CDR3 loop reads CASSPRGAMAGELFF. The CDR3 region has the DNA TGTGCCAGCTCACCCAGGGGAGCTATGGCCGGGGAGCTGTTTTTT. This chain links TRBV18 with TRBJ2-2, with D maybe TRBD1 (6 bases). Per the germline V gene, CDR1 is KGHSH and CDR2 is LQKENI. The CDR3 totals 15 residues. Trimming pared 3 bases from V and 6 bases from J, leaving 14 bases between.

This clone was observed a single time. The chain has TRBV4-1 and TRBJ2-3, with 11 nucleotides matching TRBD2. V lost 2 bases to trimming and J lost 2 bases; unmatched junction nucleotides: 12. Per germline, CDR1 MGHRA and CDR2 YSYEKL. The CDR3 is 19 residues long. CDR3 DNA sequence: TGCGCCAGCAGCCAAACCCTCCGAACGGGACTAGCGGACACAGATACGCAGTATTTT. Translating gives CASSQTLRTGLADTDTQYF.

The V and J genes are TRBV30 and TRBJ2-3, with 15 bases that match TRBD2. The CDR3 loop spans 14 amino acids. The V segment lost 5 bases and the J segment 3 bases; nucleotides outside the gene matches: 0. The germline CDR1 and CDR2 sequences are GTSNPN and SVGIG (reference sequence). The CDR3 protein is CAWGLAGGTDTQYF. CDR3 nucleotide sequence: TGTGCCTGGGGACTAGCGGGAGGGACAGATACGCAGTATTTT.

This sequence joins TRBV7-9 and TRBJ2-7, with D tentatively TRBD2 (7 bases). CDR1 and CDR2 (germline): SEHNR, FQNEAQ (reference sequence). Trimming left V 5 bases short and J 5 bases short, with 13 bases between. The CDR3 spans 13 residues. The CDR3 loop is CASSPRGGHEQYF. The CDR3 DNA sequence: TGTGCCAGCAGCCCAAGGGGGGGCCACGAGCAGTACTTC.

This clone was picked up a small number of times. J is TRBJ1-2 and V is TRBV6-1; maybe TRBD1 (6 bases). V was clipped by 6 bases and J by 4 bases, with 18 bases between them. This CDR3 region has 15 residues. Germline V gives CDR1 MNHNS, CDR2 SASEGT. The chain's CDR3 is CASRTHSQGPYGYTF. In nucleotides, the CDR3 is TGTGCCAGCAGGACTCATTCTCAGGGGCCCTATGGCTACACCTTC.

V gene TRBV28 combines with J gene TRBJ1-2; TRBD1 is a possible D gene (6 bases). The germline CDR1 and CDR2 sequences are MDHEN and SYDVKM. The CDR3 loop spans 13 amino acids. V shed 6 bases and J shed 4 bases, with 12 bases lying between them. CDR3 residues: CASSKGGVYGYTF. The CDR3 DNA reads TGTGCCAGCAGCAAAGGGGGTGTCTATGGCTACACCTTC.

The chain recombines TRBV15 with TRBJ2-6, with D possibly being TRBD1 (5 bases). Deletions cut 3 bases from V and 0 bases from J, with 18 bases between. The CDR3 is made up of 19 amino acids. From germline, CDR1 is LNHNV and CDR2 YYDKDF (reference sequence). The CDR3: CATSRKRTSDISGANVLTF. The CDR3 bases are TGTGCCACCAGCAGGAAGAGGACATCGGACATCTCTGGGGCCAACGTCCTGACTTTC.

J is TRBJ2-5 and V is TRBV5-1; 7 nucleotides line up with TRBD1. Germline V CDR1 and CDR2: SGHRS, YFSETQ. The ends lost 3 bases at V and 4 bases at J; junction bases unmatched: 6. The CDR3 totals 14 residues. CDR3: CASSSKTGSETQYF. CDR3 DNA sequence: TGCGCCAGCAGCTCAAAGACAGGGTCAGAGACCCAGTACTTC.

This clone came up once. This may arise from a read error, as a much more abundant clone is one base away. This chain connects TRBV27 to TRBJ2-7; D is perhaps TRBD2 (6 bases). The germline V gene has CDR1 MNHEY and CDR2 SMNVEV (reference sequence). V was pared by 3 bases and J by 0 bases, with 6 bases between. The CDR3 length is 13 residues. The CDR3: CASSLGLSYEQYF. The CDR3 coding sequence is TGTGCCAGCAGTTTGGGACTCTCCTACGAGCAGTACTTC.

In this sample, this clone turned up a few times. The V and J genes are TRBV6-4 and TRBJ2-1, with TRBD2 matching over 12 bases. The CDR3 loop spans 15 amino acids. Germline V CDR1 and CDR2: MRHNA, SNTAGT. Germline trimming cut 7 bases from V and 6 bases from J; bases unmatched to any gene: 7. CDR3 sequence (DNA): TGTGCCAGCACCCCGACTAGCGGGAGCGCCAATGAGCAGTTCTTC. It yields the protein CASTPTSGSANEQFF.

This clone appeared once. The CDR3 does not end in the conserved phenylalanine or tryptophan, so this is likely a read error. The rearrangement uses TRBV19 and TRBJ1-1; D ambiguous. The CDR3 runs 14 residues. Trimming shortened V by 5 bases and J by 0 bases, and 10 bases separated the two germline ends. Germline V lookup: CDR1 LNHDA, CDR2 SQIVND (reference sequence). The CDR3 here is CASSFPTVNTEAFL. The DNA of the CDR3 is TGTGCCAGTAGTTTCCCGACGGTGAACACTGAAGCTTTCCTT.

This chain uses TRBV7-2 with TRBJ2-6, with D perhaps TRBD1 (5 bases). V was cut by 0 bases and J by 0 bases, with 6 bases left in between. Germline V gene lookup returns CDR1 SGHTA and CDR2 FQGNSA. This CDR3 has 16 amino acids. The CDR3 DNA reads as TGTGCCAGCAGCTTAGCGACAGTCTCTGGGGCCAACGTCCTGACTTTC. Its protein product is CASSLATVSGANVLTF.